A selection of T cell receptor beta chains follows, all from one sample in a study of cytomegalovirus exposure and HLA in healthy donors. Produced via immunoSEQ multiplex PCR; TCRdb's table is partial and in-frame only. This sample has approximately 140,000 clones; 77% occur once, and the top ten carry around 1.5%. The sample consisted of PBMCs. Receptor source: a female donor in good health and CMV-seronegative. Both conserved end residues are part of each CDR3. D genes are given only for firm matches. A row's size may be missing; if present it is once, few, many or a size class.

clone size | J gene | V gene | D gene | CDR3 DNA | CDR3 protein
- | TRBJ2-2 | TRBV10-3 | - | TGTGCCATCAGTGCCGACTCGCGGGAGCTGTTTTTT | CAISADSRELFF
- | TRBJ2-3 | TRBV2 | - | TGTGCCAGCCCAGGGGGCCGGCTAGCGGGAAGCACAGATACGCAGTATTTT | CASPGGRLAGSTDTQYF
once | TRBJ1-5 | TRBV19 | - | TGTGCCAGTAGTGTGCGACAGAGCAATCAGCCCCAGCATTTT | CASSVRQSNQPQHF
few | TRBJ1-1 | TRBV6-5 | - | TGTGCCAGCGAGTGGGGCAGTGAAGCTTTCTTT | CASEWGSEAFF
- | TRBJ1-2 | TRBV7-3 | TRBD1 | TGTGCCAGCAGCTCCGGACAGGAGAAGACCTTC | CASSSGQEKTF
- | TRBJ2-1 | TRBV5-1 | - | TGCGCCAGCAGCTTGGCCATCGGACTCGGGAACAATGAGCAGTTCTTC | CASSLAIGLGNNEQFF
- | TRBJ1-2 | TRBV29-1 | TRBD1 | TGCAGCGTAGCCCAGGGGGCTGGTGGCTACACCTTC | CSVAQGAGGYTF
- | TRBJ2-2 | TRBV11-3 | TRBD2 | TGTGCCAGCAGCTTAGATTCGGGAGGGGTCACCGGGGAGCCGTTTTTT | CASSLDSGGVTGEPFF
- | TRBJ2-2 | TRBV7-3 | - | TGTGCCAGCAGGTTAGAGGGAACCTCGAACACCGGGGAGCTGTTTTTT | CASRLEGTSNTGELFF
once | TRBJ1-2 | TRBV5-1 | TRBD1 | TGCGCCAGCAGCTTCGGACAGGGACGGATAGGGGGCTACACCTTC | CASSFGQGRIGGYTF
- | TRBJ2-3 | TRBV27 | - | TGTGCCAGCAGTTTTCTCGGGAGTGGCACAGATACGCAGTATTTT | CASSFLGSGTDTQYF
- | TRBJ2-1 | TRBV18 | TRBD2 | TGTGCCAGCTCACTGACTAGCGGACGAAACTCCTACAATGAGCAGTTCTTC | CASSLTSGRNSYNEQFF
- | TRBJ1-2 | TRBV19 | - | TGTGCCAGTAGTGCCCACAAGAGCTACACCTTC | CASSAHKSYTF
- | TRBJ2-1 | TRBV2 | - | TGTGCCAGCACCCCTCGGTCAGGGCTCTCCTACAATGAGCAGTTCTTC | CASTPRSGLSYNEQFF
- | TRBJ1-2 | TRBV10-2 | TRBD1 | TGCGCCAGCAGTGAGTCCCTGCAGGGGGCCCCAACCTATGGCTACACCTTC | CASSESLQGAPTYGYTF
- | TRBJ1-2 | TRBV5-1 | - | TGCGCCAGCAGCCCAGGGTCCACCCAAGACTCTTATGGCTACACCTTC | CASSPGSTQDSYGYTF
- | TRBJ2-3 | TRBV6-4 | - | TGTGCCAGCAGTGTTAGCTTTGGGACAGATACGCAGTATTTT | CASSVSFGTDTQYF